The T cell receptor (beta chain) described here comes from a study of Ad26.COV2.S vaccination and SARS-CoV-2 variants. Study-level points and caveats: The TCR breadth and depth analyses may have understated or missed part of the total T cell responses.

Treatment: about 20 received Ad26.COV2.S at low or high dose, single or two shots; about 5 received placebo; per-sample allocation not given. Collection of samples fell on day 63 after the first vaccine or placebo injection. Of note for this clone: Its matching antigen is unknown.

Data came from immunoSEQ multiplex PCR; TCRdb stores just in-frame clones and leaves some out. There are 300,000 to 400,000 clones in the sample; around 84% occur only once, and 1.9% lies in the top ten. V lost 2 bases to trimming and J lost 6 bases, with 8 bases between them. Germline V gene lookup returns CDR1 MNHEY and CDR2 SVGEGT. The length of the CDR3 is 12 residues. The chain recombines TRBV6-2 or TRBV6-3 with TRBJ2-7, with D possibly TRBD2 on 5 matching bases. The clonotype originates from a person between 18 and 60 years old who received the Ad26.COV2.S COVID-19 vaccine or a placebo. This specimen was peripheral blood, taken in a trial of Ad26.COV2.S vaccine versus placebo. The CDR3 nucleotides read TGTGCCAGCAGTTACGAGGGATCCGAGCAGTACTTC. The encoded protein is CASSYEGSEQYF.